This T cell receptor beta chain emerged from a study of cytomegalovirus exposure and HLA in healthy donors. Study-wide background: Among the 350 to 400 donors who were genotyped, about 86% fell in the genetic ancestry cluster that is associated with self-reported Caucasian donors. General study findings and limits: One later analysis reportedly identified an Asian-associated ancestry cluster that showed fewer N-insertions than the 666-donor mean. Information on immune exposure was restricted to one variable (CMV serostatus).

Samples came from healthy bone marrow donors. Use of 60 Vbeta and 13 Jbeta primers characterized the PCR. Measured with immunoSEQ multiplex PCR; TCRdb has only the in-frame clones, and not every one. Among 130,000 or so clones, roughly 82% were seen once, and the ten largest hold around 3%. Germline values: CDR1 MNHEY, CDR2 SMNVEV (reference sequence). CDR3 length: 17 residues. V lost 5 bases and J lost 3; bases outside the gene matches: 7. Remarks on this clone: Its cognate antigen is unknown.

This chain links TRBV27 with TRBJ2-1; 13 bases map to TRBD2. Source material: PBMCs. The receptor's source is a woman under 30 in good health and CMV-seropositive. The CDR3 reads CASSPRLAGGLYNEQFF. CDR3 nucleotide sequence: TGTGCCAGCAGTCCCCGACTAGCGGGGGGCCTCTACAATGAGCAGTTCTTC.